This T cell receptor (beta chain) was documented in a study of T cell repertoires in cytomegalovirus infection. Notes on the study in general: Dominant in the ex vivo response were TCR beta clonotypes restricted by HLA-C and specific for CMV.

Notes on this clonotype: What it binds is unknown.

V dropped 3 bases and J dropped 0; count of bases not matched to a gene: 15. This CDR3 comprises 19 residues. Germline V lookup: CDR1 DFQATT, CDR2 SNEGSKA (reference sequence). TCRdb reprocessed the reads via MiXCR and lists one record per CDR3 protein. Here the sample spans 450,000 to 600,000 distinct CDR3 sequences, about 39% being singletons. The clonotype originates from a human donor in good health (CMV status not recorded). Some clones in this sample may be carry-over from other donors' samples. The sequencing used cultured PBMCs, collected from culture after CMV antigen stimulation. The chain joins TRBV20-1 to TRBJ1-5, with 9 bases fitting TRBD1. For the CDR3, the DNA is TGCAGTGCTAGCCGCCAGGGACAGGGAGAGGATTATAGCAATCAGCCCCAGCATTTT. As protein: CSASRQGQGEDYSNQPQHF.